Below are 5 T cell receptor beta chains sequenced from a single sample in a study of blood T cell repertoires in COVID-19. Generated by immunoSEQ multiplex PCR, the TCRdb table keeps only in-frame clones and is missing some. The sample lists hundreds of thousands of clones; about 82% were seen once. The material sequenced was PBMCs or T cells enriched from blood (not recorded which). These receptors were obtained from a woman between 50 and 59 years old who had recovered from COVID-19.

The chain has TRBV12-3 or TRBV12-4 and TRBJ2-7; D perhaps matches TRBD1 (6 bases). The CDR3 contains 13 residues. V lost 1 base to trimming and J lost 6 bases, with 10 bases between them. CDR3 nucleotide sequence: TGTGCCAGCAGTTTAGAGGCCAGGGGCGAGCAGTACTTC. It codes for CASSLEARGEQYF.

The CDR3, as DNA: TGTGCCAGCTCACCCTTCGGACAGCAATATAATTCACCCCTCCACTTT. It translates to CASSPFGQQYNSPLHF. This sequence joins TRBV18 and TRBJ1-6, with a tentative D call TRBD1 (6 bases). CDR3 length: 16 amino acids. Germline V gene sequence: CDR1 KGHSH, CDR2 LQKENI. V shed 3 bases and J shed 4 bases, with 13 bases lying between them. Full variable domain (missing parts from reference TRBV18 and TRBJ1-6): NAGVMQNPRHLVRRRGQEARLRCSPMKGHSHVYWYRQLPEEGLKFMVYLQKENIIDESGMPKERFSAEFPKEGPSILRIQQVVRGDSAAYFCASSPFGQQYNSPLHFGNGTRLTVT.

This chain uses TRBV12-5 with TRBJ2-5; 11 nucleotides align to TRBD2. The CDR3 contains 19 residues. V shed 3 bases, J shed 5 bases, and the junction held 17 bases outside the gene matches. Germline lookup yields CDR1 LGHNT and CDR2 FRNRAP. The CDR3 sequence: CASGFTSGSVFTAGETQYF. As DNA, the CDR3 is TGTGCTAGTGGTTTTACTAGCGGGAGTGTTTTTACCGCCGGGGAGACCCAGTACTTC.

This clone was recorded a few times. The chain carries TRBV7-9 and TRBJ2-3; 15 positions agree with TRBD2. CDR1 SEHNR and CDR2 FQNEAQ come from the germline V gene (reference sequence). The CDR3 runs to 16 residues. Trimming cost V 5 bases and J 3 bases; bases outside gene matches: 3. The CDR3 nucleotides read TGTGCCAGCAGCCCGGGGACTAGCGGGGGGACAGATACGCAGTATTTT. Translated: CASSPGTSGGTDTQYF.

The V gene is TRBV30, the J gene TRBJ1-2, with D tentatively TRBD1 (6 bases). CDR3 length: 14 residues. Germline V CDR1 and CDR2: GTSNPN, SVGIG (reference sequence). The ends were cut back, 4 bases at V and 4 bases at J, with 16 bases in the middle. This CDR3 reads CAWNPGGGAYGYTF. The CDR3 nucleotides read TGTGCCTGGAACCCGGGAGGGGGTGCCTATGGCTACACCTTC.